The table lists the clone carrying this TCR beta chain with a count of one. The table came from immunoSEQ multiplex PCR; TCRdb's copy has only in-frame clones and leaves some out. This table holds 15,000 to 20,000 clones, just under 75% found once. Documented treatment: randomized to nivolumab then ipilimumab (arm A) or the reverse (arm B). This specimen comes from a study of sequential checkpoint blockade in melanoma. Germline V gene lookup returns CDR1 LNHDA and CDR2 SQIVND (reference sequence). Trimming took 5 bases from V and 2 from J; bases not matched to a gene: 6. The CDR3 has 14 residues. The starting material was CD8+ T cells sorted from blood (inferred from file names), obtained from a patient given nivolumab and ipilimumab in sequence. The sequence was obtained from a human donor with melanoma. The chain has TRBV19 and TRBJ2-7, with TRBD1 identical over 7 bases. CDR3 in DNA: TGTGCCAGTAGTTCAGGGGGATTCGCCTACGAGCAGTACTTC. It is translated as CASSSGGFAYEQYF.